This entry describes one TCR beta chain. Its antigen remains unknown. The entry originates in a study of cytomegalovirus exposure and HLA in healthy donors. Study-wide findings and caveats: Across HLA loci, a later analysis found differing TCR association rates, with DRB1 most and HLA-C fewest.

Trimming removed 0 bases at V and 5 bases at J, with 13 bases between. The germline gives CDR1 MNHEY, CDR2 SVGAGI. The CDR3 extends over 15 amino acids. PCR amplification relied on 60 Vbeta primers (plus 13 Jbeta primers). Sequencing was performed with immunoSEQ multiplex PCR; in TCRdb, only in-frame clones are kept and a portion is missing. The data show approximately 220,000 clones, roughly four fifths seen once. The sequencing input was PBMCs. The genes are TRBV6-5 and TRBJ1-1; no definite D call. This clonotype originated in a girl aged 10-17 years in good health and CMV-seronegative. Here the CDR3 DNA reads TGTGCCAGCAGTTACTCGCAGACGTCGACAACTGAAGCTTTCTTT. It is translated as CASSYSQTSTTEAFF.